The 6 T cell receptor beta chains below come from one sample, sequenced in a study of cytomegalovirus exposure and HLA in healthy donors. The PCR ran on 60 Vbeta and 13 Jbeta primers. The repertoire was sequenced with immunoSEQ multiplex PCR; TCRdb's copy has only in-frame clones and lacks some. The data hold some 98,000 clones, with roughly four fifths observed a single time. Source material: PBMCs. The origin of the receptors is a female donor in good health and CMV-seronegative.

CDR3 in amino acids: CASSHGTSGITDTQYF. CDR3 nucleotide sequence: TGCGCCAGCAGCCACGGGACTAGCGGGATCACAGATACGCAGTATTTT. V and J are TRBV5-1 and TRBJ2-3; 13 nucleotides align to TRBD2. Germline lookup yields CDR1 SGHRS and CDR2 YFSETQ. The CDR3 runs to 16 residues. V trimming: 4 bases; J trimming: 2 bases; junction bases outside the gene matches: 4.

The chain links TRBV19 to TRBJ2-5, with 7 bases aligning to TRBD1. The better agreement between TRBJ2-7 and the DNA end casts doubt on the J call. Germline V lookup: CDR1 LNHDA, CDR2 SQIVND (reference sequence). There are 19 residues in the CDR3. The CDR3 DNA reads as TGTGCCAGTAGTTCCGGGACAGAAATCTTACCCTCCCCGGGGTACGAGCAGTACTTC. As protein: CASSSGTEILPSPGYEQYF.

This chain links TRBV5-1 with TRBJ1-1; unclear D gene. The CDR3 length is 14 residues. The V and J ends lost 0 bases and 4 bases respectively, with 10 bases between them. Germline CDR1 reads SGHRS; CDR2 reads YFSETQ. The CDR3 DNA is TGCGCCAGCAGCTTGGATCCGGGAGGCACTGAAGCTTTCTTT. This codes for CASSLDPGGTEAFF.

This clone came up once. The J gene is TRBJ1-2, the V gene TRBV11-3; TRBD1 is a possible D gene (6 bases). CDR1 and CDR2 from the germline V gene are SGHNT and YENEEA. This CDR3 spans 13 amino acids. Between the trimmed V and J ends, which lost 11 bases and 2 bases, there was a span of 15 bases. The CDR3 DNA reads as TGTGCCGGAGGGGGGGGCGCAAACTATGGCTACACCTTC. Encoded protein: CAGGGGANYGYTF.

V is TRBV27 and J is TRBJ1-2, with D uncertain. Germline assignment: CDR1 MNHEY and CDR2 SMNVEV (reference sequence). The CDR3 is 14 amino acids. V was shortened by 3 bases and J by 8 bases, with 16 bases between the two germline ends. The CDR3 nucleotides are TGTGCCAGCAGTTTTACTCTCCAGGCGGGCGGCTACACCTTC. Encoded protein: CASSFTLQAGGYTF.

The chain links TRBV15 to TRBJ1-2; 7 bases align to TRBD1. The CDR3 is 14 amino acids. Germline V gives CDR1 LNHNV, CDR2 YYDKDF (reference sequence). Trimming took 2 bases from V and 2 from J; bases not matched to a gene: 2. CDR3 coding DNA: TGTGCCACCAGCAGACCGGGACAGAACTATGGCTACACCTTC. It translates to CATSRPGQNYGYTF.